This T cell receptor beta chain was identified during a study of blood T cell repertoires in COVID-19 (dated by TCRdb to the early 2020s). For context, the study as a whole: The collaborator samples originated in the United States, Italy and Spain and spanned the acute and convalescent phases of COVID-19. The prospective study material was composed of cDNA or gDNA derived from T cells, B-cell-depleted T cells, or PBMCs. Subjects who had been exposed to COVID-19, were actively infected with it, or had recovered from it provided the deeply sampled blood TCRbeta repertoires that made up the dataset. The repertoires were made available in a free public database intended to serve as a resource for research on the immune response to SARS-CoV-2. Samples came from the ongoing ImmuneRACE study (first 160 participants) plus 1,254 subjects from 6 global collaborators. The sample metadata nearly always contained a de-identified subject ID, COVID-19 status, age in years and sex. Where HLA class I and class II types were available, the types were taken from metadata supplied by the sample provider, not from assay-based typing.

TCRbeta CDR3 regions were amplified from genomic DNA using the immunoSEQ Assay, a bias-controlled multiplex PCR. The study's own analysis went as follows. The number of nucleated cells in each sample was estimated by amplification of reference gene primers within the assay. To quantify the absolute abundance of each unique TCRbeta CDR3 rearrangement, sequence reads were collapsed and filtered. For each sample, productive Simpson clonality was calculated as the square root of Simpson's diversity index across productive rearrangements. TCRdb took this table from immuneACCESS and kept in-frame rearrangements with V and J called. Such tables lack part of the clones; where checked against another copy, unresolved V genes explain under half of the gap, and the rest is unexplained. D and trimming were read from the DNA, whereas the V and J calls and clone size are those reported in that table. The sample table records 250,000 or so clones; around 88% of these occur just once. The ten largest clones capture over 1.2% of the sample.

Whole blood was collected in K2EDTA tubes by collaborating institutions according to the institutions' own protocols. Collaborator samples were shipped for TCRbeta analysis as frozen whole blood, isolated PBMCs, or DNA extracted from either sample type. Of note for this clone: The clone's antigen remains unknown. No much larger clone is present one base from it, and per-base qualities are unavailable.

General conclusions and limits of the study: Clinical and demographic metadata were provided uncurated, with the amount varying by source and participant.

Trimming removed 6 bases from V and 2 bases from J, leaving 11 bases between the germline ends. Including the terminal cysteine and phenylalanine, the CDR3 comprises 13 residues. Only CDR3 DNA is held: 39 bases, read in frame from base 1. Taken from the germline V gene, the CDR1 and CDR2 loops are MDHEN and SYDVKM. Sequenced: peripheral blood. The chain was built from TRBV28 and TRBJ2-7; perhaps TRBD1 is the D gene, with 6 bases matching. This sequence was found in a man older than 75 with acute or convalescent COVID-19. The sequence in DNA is TGTGCCAGCAGCTCGGGACACACCTACGAGCAGTACTTC. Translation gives CASSSGHTYEQYF.